These 13 T cell receptor beta chains came from one sample sequenced in a study of T-cell reconstitution after alpha-beta-depleted transplantation in children. Unique molecular identifiers were used in preparing the TCRbeta library. Each CDR3 protein gets one entry after TCRdb re-called the PCR reads with MiXCR. The repertoire has hundreds of thousands of distinct CDR3 sequences, around 15% of them found once; the top ten carry around 38%. The sample consisted of PBMCs, mostly from graft donor cells, taken 360 days after TCRalphabeta/CD19-depleted stem cell transplant. All receptors come from a male patient aged 2 to 9 who had a stem cell transplant for acute lymphoblastic leukemia, so the T cells may come from the graft donor.

This rearrangement joins TRBV29-1 to TRBJ2-7, with TRBD2 as a possible D gene (6 bases). Germline values: CDR1 SQVTM, CDR2 ANQGSEA. V was cut by 4 bases and J by 2 bases, with 9 bases left in between. This CDR3 spans 12 amino acids. Here the CDR3 reads CSVVGRTYEQYF. In DNA, the CDR3 is TGCAGCGTTGTGGGGAGGACCTACGAGCAGTACTTC.

This clonotype showed up many times. The genes are TRBV16 and TRBJ1-1; the D is unclear. The CDR3 has 15 amino acids. Germline CDR1 is KGHSY and CDR2 is FQNENV. V was pared by 3 bases and J by 1 base, with 12 bases between. CDR3 residues: CASSQVAGPNTEAFF. In DNA, the CDR3 is TGTGCCAGCAGCCAGGTGGCAGGACCGAACACTGAAGCTTTCTTT. Variable domain in full (rest from reference TRBV16 and TRBJ1-1): GEEVAQTPKHLVRGEGQKAKLYCAPIKGHSYVFWYQQVLKNEFKFLISFQNENVFDETGMPKERFSAKCLPNSPCSLEIQATKLEDSAVYFCASSQVAGPNTEAFFGQGTRLTVV.

In its sample, this clonotype was seen a few times. The genes are TRBV13 and TRBJ2-1; TRBD2 might be the D (6 bases). This CDR3 contains 13 residues. Between the trimmed V and J ends, which lost 3 bases and 6 bases, there was a span of 9 bases. Germline-derived CDR1 and CDR2 are PRHDT and FYEKMQ (reference sequence). The CDR3 loop is CASSFLGSNEQFF. CDR3 sequence (DNA): TGTGCCAGCAGCTTCCTCGGGAGCAATGAGCAGTTCTTC.

This clonotype came up a few times. The chain employs TRBV7-9 and TRBJ2-3; 9 bases are shared with TRBD2. Trimming took 8 bases from V and 6 from J; bases not matched to a gene: 9. The CDR3 has 14 amino acids. Germline V CDR1 and CDR2: SEHNR, FQNEAQ (reference sequence). The CDR3 loop is CASPLGLATDTQYF. The CDR3 DNA is TGTGCCAGCCCCTTGGGACTAGCTACGGATACGCAGTATTTT.

This clonotype has only a few counts. J is TRBJ2-1 and V is TRBV11-2, with D unresolved. Germline CDR1 SGHAT, CDR2 FQNNGV. Trimming pared 5 bases from V and 6 bases from J, leaving 17 bases between. The CDR3 is 15 residues long. The CDR3 is CASSPLGATANEQFF. CDR3 DNA: TGTGCCAGCAGCCCCCTAGGAGCCACGGCCAATGAGCAGTTCTTC.

This clonotype came up many times. The CDR3, as DNA: TGTGCCAGCAGTTTTGAGGACGGGAAACTGTTTTTT. This codes for CASSFEDGKLFF. The V gene is TRBV12-3 or TRBV12-4, the J gene TRBJ1-4; no firm D call. V gave up 3 bases and J gave up 11 bases, with 10 bases separating them. The CDR3 consists of 12 residues.

This clonotype turned up a few times. The chain is built from TRBV28 and TRBJ2-3, with a possible D match to TRBD1 (5 bases). Trimming pared 5 bases from V and 0 bases from J, leaving 18 bases between. The CDR3 runs 17 residues. From germline, CDR1 is MDHEN and CDR2 SYDVKM. This CDR3 is CASSPRLDSLSTDTQYF. In nucleotides, the CDR3 is TGTGCCAGCAGTCCCCGGCTCGACAGTCTTAGCACAGATACGCAGTATTTT.

V and J are TRBV19 and TRBJ2-2, with 12 positions matching TRBD2. Per germline, CDR1 LNHDA and CDR2 SQIVND (reference sequence). The CDR3 totals 17 residues. V was clipped by 1 base and J by 4 bases; unmatched bases: 4. The CDR3 DNA follows: TGTGCCAGTAGTATAGGACTAGCGGGAGAGACCACCGGGGAGCTGTTTTTT. This gives the protein CASSIGLAGETTGELFF.

J is TRBJ2-7 and V is TRBV20-1; no reliable D call. Between the trimmed V and J ends, which lost 3 bases and 2 bases, there was a span of 8 bases. CDR1 is DFQATT and CDR2 is SNEGSKA in the germline V gene (reference sequence). There are 12 residues in the CDR3. CDR3 DNA: TGCAGTGCTAGCCTCCCTCCCTACGAGCAGTACTTC. Its translation is CSASLPPYEQYF.

V and J are TRBV7-6 and TRBJ2-5; D unresolved. Per germline, CDR1 SGHVS and CDR2 FNYEAQ. This CDR3 comprises 18 residues. Trimming took 1 base from V and 2 from J, leaving 20 bases between them. The CDR3 sequence is CASSLGAGVLGLQETQYF. CDR3 nucleotide sequence: TGTGCCAGCAGCTTAGGGGCCGGAGTCTTAGGCCTACAAGAGACCCAGTACTTC.

This chain joins TRBV12-3 or TRBV12-4 and TRBJ2-3; TRBD2 matches at 10 bases. The CDR3 is made up of 16 amino acids. Losses at the gene ends were 0 bases for V and 5 bases for J; bases not matched to a gene: 5. CDR3 in DNA: TGTGCCAGCAGTTTAGCGGTTCTAGCGGGAGAAGATACGCAGTATTTT. Protein sequence: CASSLAVLAGEDTQYF.

This clonotype was detected only a few times. At one of its ends the junction is not consistent with the germline gene, which may arise from a read error. The chain uses TRBV27 and TRBJ2-7, with D hard to call. The CDR3 sequence is 13 residues long. Per the germline V gene, CDR1 is MNHEY and CDR2 is SMNVEV (reference sequence). CDR3 in DNA: TGTGCCAGCAGTTTATCTTCCAGCTACGAGCAGTGCTTC. This translates into CASSLSSSYEQCF.

This chain connects TRBV3-1 to TRBJ2-1; TRBD1 aligns across 10 bases. V lost 0 bases to trimming and J lost 5 bases; unmatched junction nucleotides: 10. Germline V gene data show CDR1 as LGHDT and CDR2 as YNNKEL (reference sequence). The CDR3 consists of 18 residues. The CDR3 protein is CASSQEPQRTGGNNEQFF. The DNA for the CDR3 is TGTGCCAGCAGCCAAGAACCCCAGAGGACAGGGGGAAACAATGAGCAGTTCTTC.